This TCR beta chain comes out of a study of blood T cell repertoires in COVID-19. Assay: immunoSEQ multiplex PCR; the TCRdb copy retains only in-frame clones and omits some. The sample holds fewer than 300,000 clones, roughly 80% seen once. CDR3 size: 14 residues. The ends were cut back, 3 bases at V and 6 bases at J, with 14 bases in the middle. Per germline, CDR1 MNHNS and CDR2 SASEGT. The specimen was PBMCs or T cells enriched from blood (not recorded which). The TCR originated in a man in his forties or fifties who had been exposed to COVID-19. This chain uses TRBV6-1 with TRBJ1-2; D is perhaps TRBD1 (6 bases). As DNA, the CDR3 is TGTGCCAGCAGTGAGTTAACAGGGCCCCATGGCTACACCTTC. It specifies CASSELTGPHGYTF.